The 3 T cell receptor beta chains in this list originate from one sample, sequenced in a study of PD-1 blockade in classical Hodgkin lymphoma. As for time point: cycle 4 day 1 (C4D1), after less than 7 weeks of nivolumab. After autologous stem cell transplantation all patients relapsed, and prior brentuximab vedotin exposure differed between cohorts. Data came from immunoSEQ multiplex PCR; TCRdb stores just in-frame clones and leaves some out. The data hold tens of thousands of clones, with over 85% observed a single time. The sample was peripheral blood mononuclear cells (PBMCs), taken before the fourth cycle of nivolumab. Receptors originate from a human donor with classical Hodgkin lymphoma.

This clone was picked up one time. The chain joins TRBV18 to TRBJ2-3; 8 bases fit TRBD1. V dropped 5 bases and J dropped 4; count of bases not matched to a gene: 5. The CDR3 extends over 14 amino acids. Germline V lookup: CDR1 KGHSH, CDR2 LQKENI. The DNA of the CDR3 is TGTGCCAGCTCAGGTTTACAGGGGGCAGATACGCAGTATTTT. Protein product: CASSGLQGADTQYF.

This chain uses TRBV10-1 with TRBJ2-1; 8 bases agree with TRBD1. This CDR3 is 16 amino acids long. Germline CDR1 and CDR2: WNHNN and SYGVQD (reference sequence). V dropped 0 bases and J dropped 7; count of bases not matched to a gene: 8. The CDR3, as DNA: TGCGCCAGCAGTGAGTCTCCAGGGGGCCCTGGGAATGAGCAGTTCTTC. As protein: CASSESPGGPGNEQFF.

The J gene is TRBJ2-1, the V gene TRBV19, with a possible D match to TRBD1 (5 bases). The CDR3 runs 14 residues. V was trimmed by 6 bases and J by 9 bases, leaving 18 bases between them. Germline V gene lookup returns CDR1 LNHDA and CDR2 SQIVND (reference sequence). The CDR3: CASSNTPDSREQFF. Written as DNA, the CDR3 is TGTGCCAGTAGCAATACCCCCGACAGCCGTGAGCAGTTCTTC.